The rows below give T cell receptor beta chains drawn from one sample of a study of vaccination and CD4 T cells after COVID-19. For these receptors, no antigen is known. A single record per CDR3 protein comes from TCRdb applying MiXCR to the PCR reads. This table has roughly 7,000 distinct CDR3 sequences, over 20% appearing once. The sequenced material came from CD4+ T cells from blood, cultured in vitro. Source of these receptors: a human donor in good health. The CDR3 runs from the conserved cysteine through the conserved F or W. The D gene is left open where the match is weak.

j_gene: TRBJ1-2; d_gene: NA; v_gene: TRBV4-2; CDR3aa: CASSQDLVVGYTF
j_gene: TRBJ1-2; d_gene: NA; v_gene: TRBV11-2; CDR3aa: CASSLAYEGVHGYTF
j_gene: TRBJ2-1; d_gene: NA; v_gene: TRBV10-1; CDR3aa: CASNGGQGINEQFF
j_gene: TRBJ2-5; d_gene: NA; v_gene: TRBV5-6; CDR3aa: CASSLQGSSETQYF
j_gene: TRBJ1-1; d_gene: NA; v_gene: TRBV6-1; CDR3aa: CAARRGRTGEAFF
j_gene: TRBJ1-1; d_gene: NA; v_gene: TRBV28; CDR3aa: CASSPLQGMVTEAFF
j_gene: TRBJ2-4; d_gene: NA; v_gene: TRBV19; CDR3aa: CASSMGVSIVQYF
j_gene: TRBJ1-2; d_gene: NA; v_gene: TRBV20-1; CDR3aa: CSAKALTKAYGYTF
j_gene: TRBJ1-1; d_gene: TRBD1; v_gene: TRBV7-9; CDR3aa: CASSLVRTGVDHTEAFF
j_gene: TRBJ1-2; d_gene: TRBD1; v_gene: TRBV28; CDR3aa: CASSLTRDSYLYRSYGYTF
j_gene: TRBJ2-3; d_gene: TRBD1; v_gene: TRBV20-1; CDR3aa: CSASYLDRGFTDTQYF
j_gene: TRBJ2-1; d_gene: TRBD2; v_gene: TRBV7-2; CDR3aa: CASSLAGLNYNEQFF
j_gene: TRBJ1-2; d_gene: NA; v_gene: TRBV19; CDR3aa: CASSIGRADGYTF
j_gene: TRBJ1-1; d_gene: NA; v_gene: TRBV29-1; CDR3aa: CSADLMNTEAFF
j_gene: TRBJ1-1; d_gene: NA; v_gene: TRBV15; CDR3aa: CATSRGNTEAFF
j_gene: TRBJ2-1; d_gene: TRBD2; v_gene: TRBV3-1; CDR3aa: CASSQERERTSVYNEQFF
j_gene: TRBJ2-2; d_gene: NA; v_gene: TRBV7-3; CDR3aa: CASSQDRRATGELFF
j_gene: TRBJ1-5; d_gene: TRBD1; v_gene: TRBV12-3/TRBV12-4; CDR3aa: CASSGQGTEPQHF
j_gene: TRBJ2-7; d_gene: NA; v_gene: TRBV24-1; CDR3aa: CATGKCEQYF
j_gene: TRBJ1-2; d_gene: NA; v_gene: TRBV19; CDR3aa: CASSQDRRAYGYTF
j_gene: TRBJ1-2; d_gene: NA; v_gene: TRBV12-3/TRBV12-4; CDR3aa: CASSPGYQGTGGYTF
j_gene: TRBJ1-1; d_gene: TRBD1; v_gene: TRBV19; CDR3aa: CASSRDGTGVTEAFF
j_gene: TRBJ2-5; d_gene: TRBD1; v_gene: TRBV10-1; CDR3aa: CASSDGTGADQETQYF
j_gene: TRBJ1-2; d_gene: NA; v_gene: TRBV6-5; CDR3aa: CASSYSGTGNGYTF
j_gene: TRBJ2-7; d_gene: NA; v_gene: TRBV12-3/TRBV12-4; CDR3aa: CASTSQGRTYEQYF
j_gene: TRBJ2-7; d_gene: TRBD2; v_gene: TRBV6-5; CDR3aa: CASSFTSGAYEQYF
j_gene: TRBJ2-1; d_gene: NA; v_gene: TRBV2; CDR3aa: CASSPDTFDEQFF
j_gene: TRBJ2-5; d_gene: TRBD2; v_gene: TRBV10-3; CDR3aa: CAISSGGAAETQYF
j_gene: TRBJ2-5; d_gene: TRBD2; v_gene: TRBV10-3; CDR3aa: CAISEPGLAFETQYF
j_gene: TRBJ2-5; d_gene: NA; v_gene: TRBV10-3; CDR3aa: CAISEGPGGETQYF
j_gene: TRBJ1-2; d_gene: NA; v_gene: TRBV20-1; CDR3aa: CSASQINYGYTF
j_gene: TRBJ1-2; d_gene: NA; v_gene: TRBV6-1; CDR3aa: CASSGDIIGYTF
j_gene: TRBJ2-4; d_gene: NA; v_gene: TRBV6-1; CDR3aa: CASRPPQVAKNIQYF
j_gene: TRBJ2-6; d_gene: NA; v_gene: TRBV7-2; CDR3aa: CASSLPGKVLTF
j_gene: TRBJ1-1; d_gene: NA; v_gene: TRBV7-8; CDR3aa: CASSLVTAEAFF
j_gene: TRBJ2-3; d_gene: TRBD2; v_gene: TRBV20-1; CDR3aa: CSAREGPFYTDTQYF
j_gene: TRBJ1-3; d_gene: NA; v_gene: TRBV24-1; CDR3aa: CATSDSEGGGAHRSTIYF
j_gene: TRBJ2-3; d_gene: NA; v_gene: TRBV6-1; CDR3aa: CASAGAGSFTDTQYF
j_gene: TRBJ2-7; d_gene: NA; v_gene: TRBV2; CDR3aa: CASRGEVYEQYF
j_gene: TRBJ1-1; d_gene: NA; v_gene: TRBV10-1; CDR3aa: CASSEGARGEAFF
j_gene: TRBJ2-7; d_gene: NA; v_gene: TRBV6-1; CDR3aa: CASSPYRENYEQYF
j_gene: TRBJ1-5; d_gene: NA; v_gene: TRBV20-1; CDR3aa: CSARNRAGQPQHF
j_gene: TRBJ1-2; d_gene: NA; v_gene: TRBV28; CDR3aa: CASSSTDSFNGYTF
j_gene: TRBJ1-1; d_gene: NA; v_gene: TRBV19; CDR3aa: CASSIVMGDTEAFF
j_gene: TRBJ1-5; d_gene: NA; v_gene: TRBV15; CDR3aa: CATSRDRGDIQHF
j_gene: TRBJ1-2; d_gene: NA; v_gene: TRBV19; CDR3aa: CASKSGGSGYTF
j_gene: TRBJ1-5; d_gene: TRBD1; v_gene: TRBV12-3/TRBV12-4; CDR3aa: CASSSGTDNQPQHF
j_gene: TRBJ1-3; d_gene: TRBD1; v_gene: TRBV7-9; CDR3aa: CASSRGTAQGDTIYF
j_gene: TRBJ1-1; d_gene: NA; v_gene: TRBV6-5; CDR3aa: CASSYSGGTLNTEAFF
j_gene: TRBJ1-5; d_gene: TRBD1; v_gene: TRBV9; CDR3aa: CASSGGQGWDQPQHF
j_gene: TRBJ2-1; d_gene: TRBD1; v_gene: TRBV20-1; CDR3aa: CSAPGQGIYNEQFF
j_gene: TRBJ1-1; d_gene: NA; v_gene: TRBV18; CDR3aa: CASSPNSLNTEAFF
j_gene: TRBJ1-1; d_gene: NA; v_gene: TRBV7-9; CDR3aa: CASSQFGGEIEAFF
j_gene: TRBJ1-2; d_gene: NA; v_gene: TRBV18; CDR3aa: CASSPPSVGGEDGYTF
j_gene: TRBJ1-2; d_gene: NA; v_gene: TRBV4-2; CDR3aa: CASSQGSGKTYGYTF
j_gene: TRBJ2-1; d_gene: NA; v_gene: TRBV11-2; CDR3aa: CASSNQGTGNNEQFF
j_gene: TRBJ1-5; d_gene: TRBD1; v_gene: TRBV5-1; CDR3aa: CASSWTGDQPQHF
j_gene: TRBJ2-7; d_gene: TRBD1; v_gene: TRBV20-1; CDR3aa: CSATPDRGEQYF
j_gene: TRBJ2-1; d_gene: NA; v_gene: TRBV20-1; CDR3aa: CSARDLTPINEQFF
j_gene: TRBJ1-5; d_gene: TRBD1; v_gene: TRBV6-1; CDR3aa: CASTSTGIQPQHF